The sequence of this T cell receptor beta chain was determined in a study of response to subunit inactivated influenza vaccine. Study-wide points: Seasonal influenza vaccination, on each occasion, was suggested by the authors to recruit few new T cells.

This clonotype was seen a handful of times. What it recognizes is unknown. TCRdb re-called the RT-PCR reads through MiXCR, storing one row per CDR3 protein. The data show around 530,000 distinct CDR3 sequences, more than 15% seen once. The TCR was taken from a man aged 50-75 years who received an inactivated influenza vaccine. Sequenced material: CD4+ T cells sorted from PBMCs, taken roughly 24 months after vaccination.

The CDR3 DNA reads TGTGCCAGCAGCTTAAGGGGGGCTAGCGGGGCCGCCTACGAGCAGTACTTC. It is translated as CASSLRGASGAAYEQYF. The rearrangement uses TRBV7-2 and TRBJ2-7; the match to TRBD2 covers 9 bases. The CDR3 has 17 amino acids. Germline loops: CDR1 SGHTA, CDR2 FQGNSA. V was pared by 2 bases and J by 2 bases, with 10 bases of the junction left unmatched.